The 4 T cell receptor beta chains below come from one sample, sequenced in a study of cytomegalovirus exposure and HLA in healthy donors. Profiled with immunoSEQ multiplex PCR; TCRdb holds only in-frame clones, not every one. Among over 85,000 clones listed, approximately 95% were seen once. The specimen was PBMCs. Source of these receptors: a woman aged 30 to 39 in good health and CMV-seropositive.

The J gene is TRBJ2-5, the V gene TRBV29-1, with D possibly being TRBD2 (6 bases). Germline CDR1 SQVTM, CDR2 ANQGSEA. The CDR3 runs to 12 residues. The V end lost 7 bases, the J end lost 2 bases, and 11 bases lay between the germline ends. CDR3 DNA sequence: TGCAGCGCCCGGGACTTACAAGAGACCCAGTACTTC. This sequence encodes CSARDLQETQYF.

This clone was picked up a small number of times. The V gene is TRBV5-1, the J gene TRBJ1-5; possible D gene TRBD1, 6 bases. Germline loops: CDR1 SGHRS, CDR2 YFSETQ. The CDR3 extends over 13 amino acids. Trimming took off 1 base at V and 4 bases at J, with 6 bases between the two ends. The CDR3 region is CASSLTGNQPQHF. The DNA of the CDR3 is TGCGCCAGCAGCTTGACAGGGAATCAGCCCCAGCATTTT.

The rearrangement links TRBV28 to TRBJ2-1; 9 bases map to TRBD1. This CDR3 is 14 amino acids long. Germline V gene data show CDR1 as MDHEN and CDR2 as SYDVKM. V trimming: 7 bases; J trimming: 4 bases; junction bases outside the gene matches: 5. The CDR3 coding sequence is TGTGCCAGCACGGGACAGGGTAAATACAATGAGCAGTTCTTC. Residues: CASTGQGKYNEQFF. Variable domain in full (rest from reference TRBV28 and TRBJ2-1): DVKVTQSSRYLVKRTGEKVFLECVQDMDHENMFWYRQDPGLGLRLIYFSYDVKMKEKGDIPEGYSVSREKKERFSLILESASTNQTSMYLCASTGQGKYNEQFFGPGTRLTVL.

The chain joins TRBV6-5 to TRBJ1-2; no reliable D call. CDR1 MNHEY and CDR2 SVGAGI come from the germline V gene. V was shortened by 6 bases and J by 4 bases, with 6 bases between the two germline ends. The CDR3 sequence is 11 residues long. For the CDR3, the DNA is TGTGCCAGCAGGCGCGGCTATGGCTACACCTTC. The encoded protein is CASRRGYGYTF.